This T cell receptor (beta chain) was identified in a study of high-grade serous ovarian cancer treatment subgroups. The tumor samples were collected prior to definitive surgery or chemotherapy. TCRdb's table, derived via immunoSEQ multiplex PCR, lists solely in-frame clones and lacks some. The sample carries about 2,300 clones, under 80% recorded once. General study points: Without spatial data, bulk sequencing limits insight into HGSC tumor diversity.

Per germline, CDR1 MDHEN and CDR2 SYDVKM. The ends lost 6 bases at V and 2 bases at J; junction bases unmatched: 8. The CDR3 covers 15 residues. In its sample, this clone was seen once. Its specificity is not known. The same CDR3 also results from other DNA sequences found in this sample. The V and J genes are TRBV28 and TRBJ2-3; TRBD2 matches at 7 bases. This TCR came from a human donor with high-grade serous ovarian cancer. The sequenced sample consisted of tumor tissue. In DNA, the CDR3 is TGTGCCAGCAGCCCCCCTAGCGGCCTCACAGATACGCAGTATTTT. This codes for CASSPPSGLTDTQYF.